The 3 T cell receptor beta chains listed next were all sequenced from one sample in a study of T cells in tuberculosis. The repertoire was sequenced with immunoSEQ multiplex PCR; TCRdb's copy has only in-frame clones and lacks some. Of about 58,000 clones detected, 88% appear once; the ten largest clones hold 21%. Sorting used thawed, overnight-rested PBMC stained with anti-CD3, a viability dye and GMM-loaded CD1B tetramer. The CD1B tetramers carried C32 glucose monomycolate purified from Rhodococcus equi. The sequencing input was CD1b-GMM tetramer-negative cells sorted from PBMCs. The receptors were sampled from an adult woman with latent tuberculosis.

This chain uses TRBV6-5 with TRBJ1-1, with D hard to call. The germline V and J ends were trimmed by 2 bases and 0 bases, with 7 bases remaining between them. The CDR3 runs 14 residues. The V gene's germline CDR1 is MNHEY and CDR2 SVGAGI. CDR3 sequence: CASSYRDMNTEAFF. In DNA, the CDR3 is TGTGCCAGCAGTTACCGGGATATGAACACTGAAGCTTTCTTT.

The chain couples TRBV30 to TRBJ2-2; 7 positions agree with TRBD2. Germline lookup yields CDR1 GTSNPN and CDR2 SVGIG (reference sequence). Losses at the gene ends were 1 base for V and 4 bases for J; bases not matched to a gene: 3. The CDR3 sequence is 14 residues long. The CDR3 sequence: CAWSGLAATGELFF. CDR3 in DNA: TGTGCCTGGAGTGGACTAGCTGCCACCGGGGAGCTGTTTTTT. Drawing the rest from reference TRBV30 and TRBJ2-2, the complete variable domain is SQTIHQWPATLVQPVGSPLSLECTVEGTSNPNLYWYRQAAGRGLQLLFYSVGIGQISSEVPQNLSASRPQDRQFILSSKKLLLSDSGFYLCAWSGLAATGELFFGEGSRLTVL.

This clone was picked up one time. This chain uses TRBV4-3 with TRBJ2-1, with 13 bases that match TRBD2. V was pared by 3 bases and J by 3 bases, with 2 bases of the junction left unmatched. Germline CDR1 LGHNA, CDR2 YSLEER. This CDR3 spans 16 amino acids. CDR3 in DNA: TGCGCCAGCAGCCAGACTAGCGGGAGGTTCTACAATGAGCAGTTCTTC. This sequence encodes CASSQTSGRFYNEQFF.